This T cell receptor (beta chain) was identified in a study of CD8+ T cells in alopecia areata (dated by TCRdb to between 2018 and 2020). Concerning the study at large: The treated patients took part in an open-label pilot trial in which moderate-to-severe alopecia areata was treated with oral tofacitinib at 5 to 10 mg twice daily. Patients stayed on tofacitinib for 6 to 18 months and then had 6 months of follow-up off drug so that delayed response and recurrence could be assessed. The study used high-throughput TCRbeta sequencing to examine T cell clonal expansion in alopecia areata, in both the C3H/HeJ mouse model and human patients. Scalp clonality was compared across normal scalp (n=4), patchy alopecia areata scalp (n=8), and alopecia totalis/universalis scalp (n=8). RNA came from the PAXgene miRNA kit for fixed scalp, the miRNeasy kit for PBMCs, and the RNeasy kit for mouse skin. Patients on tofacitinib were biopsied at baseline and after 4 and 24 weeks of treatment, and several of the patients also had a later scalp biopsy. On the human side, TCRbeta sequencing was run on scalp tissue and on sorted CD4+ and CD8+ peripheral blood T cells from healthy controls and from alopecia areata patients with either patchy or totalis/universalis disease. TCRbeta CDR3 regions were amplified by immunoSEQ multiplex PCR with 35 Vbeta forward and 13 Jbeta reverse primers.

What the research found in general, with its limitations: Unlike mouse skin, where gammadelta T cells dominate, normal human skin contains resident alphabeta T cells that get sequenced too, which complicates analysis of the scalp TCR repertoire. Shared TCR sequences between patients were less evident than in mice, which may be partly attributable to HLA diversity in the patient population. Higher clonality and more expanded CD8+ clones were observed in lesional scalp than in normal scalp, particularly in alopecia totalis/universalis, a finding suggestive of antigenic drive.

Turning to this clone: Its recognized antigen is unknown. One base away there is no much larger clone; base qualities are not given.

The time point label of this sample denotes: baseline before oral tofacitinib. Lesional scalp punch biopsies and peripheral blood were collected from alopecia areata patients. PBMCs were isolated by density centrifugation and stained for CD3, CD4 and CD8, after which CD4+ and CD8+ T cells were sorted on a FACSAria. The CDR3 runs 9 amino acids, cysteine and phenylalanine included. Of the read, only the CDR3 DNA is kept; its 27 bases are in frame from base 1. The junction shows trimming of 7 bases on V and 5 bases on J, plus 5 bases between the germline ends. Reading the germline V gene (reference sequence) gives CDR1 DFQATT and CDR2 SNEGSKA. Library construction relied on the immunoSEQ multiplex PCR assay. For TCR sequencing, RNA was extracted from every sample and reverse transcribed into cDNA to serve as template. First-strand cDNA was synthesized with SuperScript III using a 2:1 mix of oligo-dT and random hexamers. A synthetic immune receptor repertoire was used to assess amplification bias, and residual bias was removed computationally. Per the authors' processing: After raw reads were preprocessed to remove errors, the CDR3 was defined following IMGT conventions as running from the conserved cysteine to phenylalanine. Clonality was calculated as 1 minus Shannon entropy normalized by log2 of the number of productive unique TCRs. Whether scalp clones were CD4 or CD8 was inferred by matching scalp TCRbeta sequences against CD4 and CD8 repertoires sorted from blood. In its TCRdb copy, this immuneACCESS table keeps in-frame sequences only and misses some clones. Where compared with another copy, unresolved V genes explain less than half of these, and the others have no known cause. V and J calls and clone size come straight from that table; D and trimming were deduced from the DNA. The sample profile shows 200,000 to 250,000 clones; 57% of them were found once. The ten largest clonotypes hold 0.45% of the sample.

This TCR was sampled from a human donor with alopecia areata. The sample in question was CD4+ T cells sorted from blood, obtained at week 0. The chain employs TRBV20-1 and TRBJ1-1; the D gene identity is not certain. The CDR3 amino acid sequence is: CSVGTEAFF. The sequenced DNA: TGCAGTGTCGGGACTGAAGCTTTCTTT.